This TCR beta chain emerged from a study of T cell responses to AZD1222 COVID-19 vaccine. General study results and limits: Rises in breadth and depth of Spike-specific TCRs came after two AZD1222 doses. In a largely white British group with more females than males, clonal diversity was possibly underestimated. Repertoire sampling was restricted to post-peak T cell response timepoints. Mapped onto spike, vaccine-associated CD4 TCRs spanned it and were dominant at 160-218 and 743-854.

With respect to this clone: Its antigen is not identified.

The protocol was immunoSEQ multiplex PCR, while the TCRdb copy is restricted to in-frame clones and leaves out a portion. The sample has about 150,000 clones, roughly nine tenths seen once; the top ten hold 5.5% to 6%. V shed 2 bases and J shed 6 bases, with 6 bases lying between them. CDR1 is SGHTS and CDR2 is YDEGEE in the germline V gene. The CDR3 is 12 amino acids. The TCR sequence derives from an adult in good health. The V gene is TRBV5-8, the J gene TRBJ1-5, with D possibly being TRBD1 (5 bases). Sample: peripheral blood, taken on day 0 of MenACWY control vaccination. This CDR3 is CASSFRGQPQHF. CDR3 nucleotides: TGTGCCAGCAGCTTTAGGGGTCAGCCCCAGCATTTT.